This paragraph reports one TCR beta chain. Trimming removed 6 bases from V and 7 bases from J, with 19 bases in between. The germline V gene has CDR1 MDHEN and CDR2 SYDVKM. The length of the CDR3 is 15 residues. This record belongs to a study of radiation and T cells in renal cell carcinoma. Across the whole study: Nephrectomy followed 15 Gy stereotactic body radiation by 4 weeks.

Profiling relied on immunoSEQ multiplex PCR, and the TCRdb table lists in-frame clones only, not all of them. The repertoire has about 58,000 clones, roughly 72% of them found once; the top ten carry over 6%. Described time point: blood 2 weeks post-SBRT. Treatment reported: 15 Gy SBRT to primary tumor, nephrectomy 4 weeks later. The chain is built from TRBV28 and TRBJ2-1; D is possibly TRBD1 (7 bases). The receptor's source is a man in his sixties with renal cell carcinoma. The material was blood, obtained from a patient whose treatment included radiotherapy and nephrectomy. The CDR3, as DNA: TGTGCCAGCAGGGAGGGGGCTCGGGGACTGAATGAGCAGTTCTTC. It specifies CASREGARGLNEQFF.